This T cell receptor (beta chain) derives from a study of cytomegalovirus exposure and HLA in healthy donors. General observations from the study: Altogether, some 170 TCR beta chains were recorded as cytomegalovirus-associated. According to a later analysis, TCR clusters from the first cohort tended to co-occur in the approximately 120 validation repertoires. Accounts indicate the classifier identified cytomegalovirus status with strong specificity and sensitivity.

Generated by immunoSEQ multiplex PCR, the TCRdb table keeps only in-frame clones and is missing some. This table has some 150,000 clones, roughly 89% appearing once. Regarding this clone: Its specificity is unknown.

The CDR3 sequence is 17 residues long. Trimming took off 5 bases at V and 9 bases at J, with 26 bases between the two ends. Germline-derived CDR1 and CDR2 are MNHEY and SMNVEV (reference sequence). This TCR was sampled from a woman under 30 in good health and CMV-seropositive. Sequences were obtained from PBMCs. The chain combines TRBV27 with TRBJ2-4, with D perhaps matching TRBD1 (5 bases). This CDR3 is CASSLDPGHIRIGIQYF. The CDR3 DNA reads TGTGCCAGCAGTCTCGACCCCGGACACATCCGAATCGGCATTCAGTACTTC.